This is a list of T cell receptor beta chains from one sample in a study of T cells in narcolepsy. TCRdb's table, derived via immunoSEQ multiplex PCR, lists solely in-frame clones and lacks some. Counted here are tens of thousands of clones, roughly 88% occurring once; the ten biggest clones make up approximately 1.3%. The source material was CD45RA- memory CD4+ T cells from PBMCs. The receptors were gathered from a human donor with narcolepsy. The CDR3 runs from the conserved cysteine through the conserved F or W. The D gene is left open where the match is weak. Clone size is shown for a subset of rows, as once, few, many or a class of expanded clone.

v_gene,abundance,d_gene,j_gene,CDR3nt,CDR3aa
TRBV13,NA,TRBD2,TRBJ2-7,TGTGCCAGCAGCTTGGCGGGAGACGCTCTCGAGCAGTACTTC,CASSLAGDALEQYF
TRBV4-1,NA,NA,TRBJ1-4,TGCGCCAGCAGCTATAACGGACGGAAACTGTTTTTT,CASSYNGRKLFF
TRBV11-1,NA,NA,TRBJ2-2,TGTGCCAGCAGCTTGGGACCAACAGCGAACACCGGGGAGCTGTTTTTT,CASSLGPTANTGELFF
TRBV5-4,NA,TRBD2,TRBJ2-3,TGTGCCAGCAGCCCGGGGGGGGTAGCGGGCACAGATACGCAGTATTTT,CASSPGGVAGTDTQYF
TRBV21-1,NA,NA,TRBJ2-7,TGTGCCAGCAGCCCCCCTCCACAGGCTCACGAGCAGTACTTC,CASSPPPQAHEQYF
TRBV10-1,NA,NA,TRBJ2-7,TGCGCCAGCAGTGCGGGGCTAGGGACATCGACCTACGAGCAGTACTTC,CASSAGLGTSTYEQYF
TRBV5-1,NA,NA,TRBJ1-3,TGCGCCAGCAGCCTCCCCGGCCGAAACACCATATATTTT,CASSLPGRNTIYF
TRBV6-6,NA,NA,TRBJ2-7,TGTGCCAGCAGTTACCGGGACATACAGGACGAGCAGTACTTC,CASSYRDIQDEQYF
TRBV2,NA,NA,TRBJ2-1,TGTGCCAGCAAGGGATTTTATGAGTACAATGAGCAGTTCTTC,CASKGFYEYNEQFF
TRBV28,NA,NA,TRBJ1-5,TGTGCCAGCAGTCTCCAGCCCCAGCATTTT,CASSLQPQHF
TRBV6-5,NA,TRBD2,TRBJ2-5,TGCGCCAGCAGTCTGACTAGCGGGAGGGTGGAGACCCAGTACTTC,CASSLTSGRVETQYF
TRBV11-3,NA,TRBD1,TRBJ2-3,TGTGCCAGCAGCCAGGGGGCAGGCAGGGGCAGGGGTACGCAGTATTTT,CASSQGAGRGRGTQYF
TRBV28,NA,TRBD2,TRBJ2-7,TGTGCCAGCAGGACTAGCATGTACGAGCAGTACTTC,CASRTSMYEQYF
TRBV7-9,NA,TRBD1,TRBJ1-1,TGTGCCAGCAGCGCCAACAGGGGTGGTAACACTGAAGCTTTCTTT,CASSANRGGNTEAFF
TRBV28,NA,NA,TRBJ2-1,TGTGCCAGCACCCACCTCAGTTTCTCCTACAATGAGCAGTTCTTC,CASTHLSFSYNEQFF
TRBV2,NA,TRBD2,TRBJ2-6,TGTGCCAGCAGTACGGGGGGTTCTGGGGCCAACGTCCTGACTTTC,CASSTGGSGANVLTF
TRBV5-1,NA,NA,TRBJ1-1,TGCGCCAGCCATGTCGACACTGAAGCTTTCTTT,CASHVDTEAFF
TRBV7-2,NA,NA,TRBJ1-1,TGTGCCAGCAGCTTAGCGCGTCCGGCTGAAGCTTTCTTT,CASSLARPAEAFF
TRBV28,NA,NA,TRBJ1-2,TGTGCCAGCAGTTTAGGATTGACGGGGTCGGGCTACACCTTC,CASSLGLTGSGYTF
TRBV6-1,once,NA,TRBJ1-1,TGTGCCAGCAGTGACACCCCACAACCTTTCTTT,CASSDTPQPFF
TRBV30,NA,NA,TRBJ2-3,TGTGCCTGGGCCCGGGACTTTAAGGCACCACATACGCAGTATTTT,CAWARDFKAPHTQYF
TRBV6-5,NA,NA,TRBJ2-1,TGTGCCAGCAGTGCGGGACTGGAGAGTGAGCAGTTCTTC,CASSAGLESEQFF
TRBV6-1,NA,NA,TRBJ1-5,TGTGCCAGCAGTGAAGATAGATACAATCAGCCCCAGCATTTT,CASSEDRYNQPQHF
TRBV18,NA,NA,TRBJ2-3,TGTGCCAGCTCACCCAACAGAAACACAGATACGCAGTATTTT,CASSPNRNTDTQYF
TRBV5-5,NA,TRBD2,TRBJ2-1,TGTGCCAGCAGCTTGGAGACTAGCGGGGTGCACAATGAGCAGTTCTTC,CASSLETSGVHNEQFF
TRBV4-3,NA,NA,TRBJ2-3,TGCGCCAGCAGCCAAGGTATAGGGAGCTCAGATACGCAGTATTTT,CASSQGIGSSDTQYF
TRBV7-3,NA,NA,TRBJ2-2,TGTGCCAGCAGCTCCTCCGCTAGCAGTCACGGGGAGCTGTTTTTT,CASSSSASSHGELFF
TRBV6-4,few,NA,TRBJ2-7,TGTGCCAGCAGTCCCCGAGGAGGGGCCGGTCACGAGCAGTACTTC,CASSPRGGAGHEQYF
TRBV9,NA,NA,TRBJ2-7,TGTGCCAGCAGCGTAGCACGGGTTGGGTACCACGAGCAGTACTTC,CASSVARVGYHEQYF
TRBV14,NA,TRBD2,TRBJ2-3,TGTGCCAGCAGCCAAGATCGGCGGGGGACGGGCGATTCCACAGATACGCAGTATTTT,CASSQDRRGTGDSTDTQYF
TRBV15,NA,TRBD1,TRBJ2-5,TGTGCCACCACCAGAGACAGGGGAGAGACCCAGTACTTC,CATTRDRGETQYF
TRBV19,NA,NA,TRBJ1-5,TGTGCCAGTAGTTTCCCGGGAGGGGATCAGCCCCAGCATTTT,CASSFPGGDQPQHF
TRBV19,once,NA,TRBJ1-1,TGTGCCAGTAGTAATATGGAGGGGAGAATGAACACTGAAGCTTTCTTT,CASSNMEGRMNTEAFF
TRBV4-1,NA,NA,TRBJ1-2,TGCGCCAGCAGCCAAGGAGGTGACATCGTCTATGGCTACACCTTC,CASSQGGDIVYGYTF
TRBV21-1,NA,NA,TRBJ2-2,TGTGCCAGCAACCGCCTCAAAATGACTAGCGGGAGATCCGGGGAGCTGTTTTTT,CASNRLKMTSGRSGELFF
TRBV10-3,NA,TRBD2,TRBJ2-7,TGTGCCATCAGTGAGCCGACTAGCGGGGGGTACGAGCAGTACTTC,CAISEPTSGGYEQYF
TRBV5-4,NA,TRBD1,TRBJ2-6,TGTGCCAGCAGCCCGCGGGACAGGGTATCCAACGTCCTGACTTTC,CASSPRDRVSNVLTF
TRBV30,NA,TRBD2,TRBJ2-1,TGTGCCTGGAGTGGAGGCGGGGGCTACAATGAGCAGTTCTTC,CAWSGGGGYNEQFF
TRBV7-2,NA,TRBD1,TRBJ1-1,TGTGCCAGCAGCGGCCGGGACAGGGGCACTGAAGCTTTCTTT,CASSGRDRGTEAFF
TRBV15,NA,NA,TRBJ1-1,TGTGCCACCAGTGGCGGGGCAGGGGATGGTTCCACTGAAGCTTTCTTT,CATSGGAGDGSTEAFF
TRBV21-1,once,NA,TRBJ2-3,TGTGCCAGCAGCAAAATAAGCGGGAGGGCCAAAGATACGCAGTATTTT,CASSKISGRAKDTQYF
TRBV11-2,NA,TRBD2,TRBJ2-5,TGTGCCAGCAGCTTAGACGGACTAGCGGGGGGGACCCAGTACTTC,CASSLDGLAGGTQYF
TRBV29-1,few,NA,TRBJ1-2,TGCAGCGTTTCGTCGAGTAACTATGGCTACACCTTC,CSVSSSNYGYTF
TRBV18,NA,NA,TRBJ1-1,TGTGCCAGCGCCTCACAGGGAAAGAACACTGAAGCTTTCTTT,CASASQGKNTEAFF
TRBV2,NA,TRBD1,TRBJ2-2,TGTGCCAGCAGTACAAGACAGGGGAGCACCGGGGAGCTGTTTTTT,CASSTRQGSTGELFF
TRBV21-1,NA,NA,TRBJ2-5,TGTGCCAGAGCCGGACAGGGGGCGTCCCACCAAACCCAAGAGACCCAGTACTTC,CARAGQGASHQTQETQYF
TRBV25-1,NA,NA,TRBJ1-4,TGTGCCAGCAGTCGCGACCTGGGACTGGAAAAACTGTTTTTT,CASSRDLGLEKLFF
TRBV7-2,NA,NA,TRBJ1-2,TGTGCCAGCAGCTCCTATGGCAGTGGCTACACCTTC,CASSSYGSGYTF
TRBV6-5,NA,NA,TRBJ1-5,TGTGCCAGCAGGATTCAGGACGGGCAGCCCCAGCATTTT,CASRIQDGQPQHF
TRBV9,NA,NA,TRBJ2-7,TGTGCCAGCAGCGTGGGGGTCCGGCCGGGATACGAGCAGTACTTC,CASSVGVRPGYEQYF
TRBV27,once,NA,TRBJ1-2,TGTGCCAGCAGTTTCTCGGAAGCCGGGACTGTTATCTATGGCTACACCTTC,CASSFSEAGTVIYGYTF
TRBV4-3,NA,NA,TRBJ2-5,TGCGCCAGCAGCCAAGAGGGGGGTCCCCAAGAGACCCAGTACTTC,CASSQEGGPQETQYF
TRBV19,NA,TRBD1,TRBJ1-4,TGTGCCAGTAGCCCACTACAGGGGGAACGGGAAAAACTGTTTTTT,CASSPLQGEREKLFF
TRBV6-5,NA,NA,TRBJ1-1,TGTGCCAGCAGTTACTCGATTGGAGAGGCTTTCTTT,CASSYSIGEAFF
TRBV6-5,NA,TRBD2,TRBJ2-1,TGTGCCAGCAGGTCCGCGGGAGGCCCTAATGAGCAGTTCTTC,CASRSAGGPNEQFF